The sequence of this TCR beta chain was determined in a study of post-analysis software for immune sequencing data. Turning to this clonotype: The antigen remains undetermined.

The V segment lost 4 bases and the J segment 2 bases; nucleotides outside the gene matches: 2. Germline CDR1 SGHRS, CDR2 YFSETQ. The CDR3 is 15 residues long. Every TCR beta cDNA library bore unique molecular identifiers. About half a million cDNA molecules were recovered from an input of 1 to 10 million T cells. TCRdb recomputed calls from the PCR reads with MiXCR, one row per CDR3 protein. The table shows about 820,000 distinct CDR3 sequences, with about 53% occurring only once. Overall study findings and caveats: Roughly 5 TRBV segments (TRBV5-6, TRBV5-1 and TRBV20-1 among them) occurred more frequently in patients than in controls. Significantly decreased normalized Chao1 diversity was recorded for multiple sclerosis patients relative to controls.

The TCR comes from a girl between 5 and 17 years old with multiple sclerosis. Sequencing was carried out using blood. The gene calls are TRBV5-1 and TRBJ2-6; 8 positions match TRBD1. As DNA, the CDR3 is TGCGCCAGCAGCATGACAGGGGCTGGGGCCAACGTCCTGACTTTC. Translated, it gives CASSMTGAGANVLTF.